A selection of T cell receptor beta chains follows, all from one sample in a study of T and B cells in COVID-19 patients. TCRdb re-called the multiplex PCR reads through MiXCR, storing one row per CDR3 protein. The sample yields about 18,000 distinct CDR3 sequences, 36% seen once. The sequencing sample was made of blood. The receptors originated from a human donor with active COVID-19. Both conserved end residues are part of each CDR3. The D gene is left open where the match is weak. Clone sizes are given selectively: once, few, many, or a class where the clone is expanded.

.	TRBV6-1	.	TRBJ2-5	TGTGCCAGCACCTCCTCATACAGGGGGCGCGGGGGGCACCAAGAGACCCAGTACTTC	CASTSSYRGRGGHQETQYF
.	TRBV6-5	.	TRBJ2-7	TGTGCCAGCAGTGTGGCAGACTCCTACGAGCAGTACTTC	CASSVADSYEQYF
.	TRBV6-2/TRBV6-3	.	TRBJ1-1	TGTGCCAGCAGTTACCCCGTGACGGAAATATTGAAAGCTTTCTTT	CASSYPVTEILKAFF
few	TRBV12-3/TRBV12-4	.	TRBJ2-7	TGTGCCAGCAGTCGACGGACGGATGCTTGGCAGTACTTC	CASSRRTDAWQYF
few	TRBV20-1	.	TRBJ1-2	TGCAGTGCTAAGGACATCCGCTATGGCTACACCTTC	CSAKDIRYGYTF
few	TRBV10-1	.	TRBJ2-5	TGCGCCAGCAGTGTGGGCTCAGCCCCCGAGACCCAGTACTTC	CASSVGSAPETQYF
many	TRBV19	TRBD2	TRBJ2-1	TGTGCCAGTAGTATAGATGGGACTAGCGGGTACAATGAGCAGTTCTTC	CASSIDGTSGYNEQFF
.	TRBV6-2/TRBV6-3	TRBD1	TRBJ2-7	TGTGCCAGCAGAGGATCCGGGACAGGGACCTACGAGCAGTACTTC	CASRGSGTGTYEQYF
medium-sized	TRBV6-5	.	TRBJ1-4	TGTGCCAGCGCCGCCCCCCAGGGAAAACTGTTTTTT	CASAAPQGKLFF
few	TRBV6-5	TRBD1	TRBJ1-2	TGTGCCAGCAGTGGGGACAGCGTTAACTATGGCTACACCTTC	CASSGDSVNYGYTF
once	TRBV27	.	TRBJ1-4	TGTGCCGGCAGCAGCCGGGCCGTTAATGAAAAACTGTTTTTT	CAGSSRAVNEKLFF
few	TRBV15	.	TRBJ1-1	TGTGCCACCAGCAGAGATAGGAGGGGGAACACTGAAGCTTTCTTT	CATSRDRRGNTEAFF
.	TRBV19	.	TRBJ1-6	TGTGCCAGTAGTATTCTGTCCGTTGATAATTCAACCCTCCACTTT	CASSILSVDNSTLHF
.	TRBV7-9	.	TRBJ2-1	TGTGCCAGCAGCTCTGACTACACACCTAGGGATGAGCAGTTCTTC	CASSSDYTPRDEQFF
.	TRBV6-2/TRBV6-3	TRBD2	TRBJ2-3	TGTGCCAGCAGTTACACTAGCGCCTACACAGATACGCAGTATTTT	CASSYTSAYTDTQYF
.	TRBV6-5	.	TRBJ2-1	TGTGCCAGCAGCTCCACCGTCCCTTTTCGGTACAATGAGCAGTTCTTC	CASSSTVPFRYNEQFF
few	TRBV18	.	TRBJ2-5	TGTGCCAGCTCGGAGCAAGAGACCCAGTACTTC	CASSEQETQYF
.	TRBV19	TRBD1	TRBJ2-7	TGTGCCAGTAGTCTCGGACAGGGGGCTTGCTACGAGCAGTACTTC	CASSLGQGACYEQYF
few	TRBV20-1	TRBD1	TRBJ2-7	TGCAGTGCTACGACCGGGACAGGGGTCTGGGAGCAGTACTTC	CSATTGTGVWEQYF
.	TRBV6-4	.	TRBJ1-5	TGTGCCAGCAGTGTTGACTTTAATCAGCCCCAGCATTTT	CASSVDFNQPQHF
medium-sized	TRBV29-1	.	TRBJ2-3	TGCAGCGTAGGGTGGGCCGGGACTTATAATACGCAGTATTTT	CSVGWAGTYNTQYF
.	TRBV20-1	.	TRBJ2-1	TGCAGTGCTAGCTCTAGGTTCTCCTACAATGAGCAGTTCTTC	CSASSRFSYNEQFF
.	TRBV5-5	.	TRBJ1-2	TGTGCCAGCAGCCCCCGCCCCGGGGCAATAGATGGCTACACCTTC	CASSPRPGAIDGYTF
medium-sized	TRBV29-1	.	TRBJ2-3	TGCAGCGTCGGCAGAGTCACAGATACGCAGTATTTT	CSVGRVTDTQYF
few	TRBV27	TRBD2	TRBJ2-2	TGTGCCAGCAGTCTAGGGACTACCGGGGGGGAGCTGTTTTTT	CASSLGTTGGELFF
.	TRBV6-5	.	TRBJ1-4	TGTGCCAGCAGTTACTCGATTGGTGCAACTAATGAAAAACTGTTTTTT	CASSYSIGATNEKLFF
.	TRBV18	.	TRBJ2-3	TGTGCCAGCTCACCGGCAGGGTATCCAGATACGCAGTATTTT	CASSPAGYPDTQYF
once	TRBV6-5	TRBD1	TRBJ1-2	TGTGCCAGCAGACCGGCACAGGGGAACTATGGCTACACCTTC	CASRPAQGNYGYTF
few	TRBV12-3/TRBV12-4	TRBD1	TRBJ1-4	TGTGCCAGCAGTTTAGGGACAGGGTCGGGGAAACTGTTTTTT	CASSLGTGSGKLFF
.	TRBV5-6	.	TRBJ1-2	TGTGCCAGCAGCTTGGTTCAGGGTAATCTAGGCTACACCTTC	CASSLVQGNLGYTF
few	TRBV6-5	.	TRBJ2-5	TGTGCCAGCAGTTTCCAAGAGACCCAGTACTTC	CASSFQETQYF
.	TRBV20-1	.	TRBJ2-1	TGCAGTGCTAGAGATTACGGGTTACCTTCCTACAATGAGCAGTTCTTC	CSARDYGLPSYNEQFF
.	TRBV5-1	.	TRBJ2-2	TGCGCCAGCAGCTTGGATCCAGGTTCTACCACCGGGGAGCTGTTTTTT	CASSLDPGSTTGELFF
few	TRBV12-3/TRBV12-4	TRBD1	TRBJ1-1	TGTGCCAGCCGGGACAGGAGTACTGAAGCTTTCTTT	CASRDRSTEAFF
medium-sized	TRBV19	.	TRBJ2-3	TGTGCCAGTAGTATAGGAGGCGCCACCCACCCAGATACGCAGTATTTT	CASSIGGATHPDTQYF
many	TRBV6-1	.	TRBJ2-6	TGTGCCAGCAGTGAATCACAGAGCGGGGCCAACGTCCTGACTTTC	CASSESQSGANVLTF
medium-sized	TRBV29-1	.	TRBJ2-2	TGCAGCGTTCCGTCTAGGGGCAACACCGGGGAGCTGTTTTTT	CSVPSRGNTGELFF
medium-sized	TRBV12-3/TRBV12-4	.	TRBJ2-2	TGTGCCAGCAGCTTAGGGTCAGGGGAGCTGTTTTTT	CASSLGSGELFF
.	TRBV27	.	TRBJ1-2	TGTGCCAGCAGTTCCGGCCATGAGGGCTACACCTTC	CASSSGHEGYTF
.	TRBV12-3/TRBV12-4	.	TRBJ2-3	TGTGCCAGCAGTTTTGGACAGCTGTCGGATACGCAGTATTTT	CASSFGQLSDTQYF
.	TRBV27	.	TRBJ2-1	TGTGCCAGCAGTTTATTTGCTCCGGACACCTCCTACAATGAGCAGTTCTTC	CASSLFAPDTSYNEQFF
medium-sized	TRBV29-1	TRBD1	TRBJ1-1	TGCAGCACCCAGACAGGGGCGAGGACTGAAGCTTTCTTT	CSTQTGARTEAFF
many	TRBV29-1	.	TRBJ2-1	TGCAGCGTTCTAAGAGGAGGGGACAGTCGGAGAAATGAGCAGTTCTTC	CSVLRGGDSRRNEQFF
.	TRBV19	.	TRBJ2-5	TGTGCCAGTCGTACCCAGCGACAGTCCCAAGAGACCCAGTACTTC	CASRTQRQSQETQYF
many	TRBV19	.	TRBJ2-5	TGTGCCAGTAGTATACGGTCGGACGGTGAGACCCAGTACTTC	CASSIRSDGETQYF
.	TRBV7-6	.	TRBJ1-3	TGTGCCAGCAGCTTAGCCCTAAGCTCCTCTGGAAACACCATATATTTT	CASSLALSSSGNTIYF
.	TRBV6-5	.	TRBJ1-5	TGTGCCAGCAGTAACCAGCGGCTTGAGAGCAATCAGCCCCAGCATTTT	CASSNQRLESNQPQHF
.	TRBV6-1	.	TRBJ1-5	TGTGCCAGCAGTCCCCGAGGAGATCAGCCCCAGCATTTT	CASSPRGDQPQHF
few	TRBV6-5	.	TRBJ1-3	TGTGCCAGCAGAGCCAGGAGGAGTCTAGGAAACACCATATATTTT	CASRARRSLGNTIYF
medium-sized	TRBV29-1	.	TRBJ1-3	TGCAGCGTTGAAAGCGAATTTGCCATATATTTT	CSVESEFAIYF
.	TRBV12-3/TRBV12-4	.	TRBJ1-5	TGTGCCAGCAGTTTAGTCCAGGGGTTCGGGATGTATCGGTTTCAGCCCCAGCATTTT	CASSLVQGFGMYRFQPQHF
few	TRBV12-3/TRBV12-4	TRBD1	TRBJ2-7	TGTGCCAGCAGTTCCTTCGGACAGGGTTACGAGCAGTACTTC	CASSSFGQGYEQYF